The following is a T cell receptor (beta chain) sequence with its context. The data were obtained in a study of blood T cell repertoires in COVID-19. The wider study: Both acute and convalescent COVID-19 samples were obtained from the United States, Italy and Spain.

Profiled with immunoSEQ multiplex PCR; TCRdb holds only in-frame clones, not every one. There are roughly 180,000 clones in the sample; 79% occur only once, and roughly 17% lies in the top ten. The CDR3 consists of 13 residues. Germline CDR1 is SGHDT and CDR2 is YYEEEE. V was pared by 3 bases and J by 4 bases, with 0 bases of the junction left unmatched. The sample taken for sequencing was peripheral blood. The chain links TRBV5-6 to TRBJ2-2; 7 bases match TRBD2. The sequence derives from a man aged 55 to 69 with active or convalescent COVID-19. CDR3 region: CASSWTSTGELFF. Written as DNA, the CDR3 is TGTGCCAGCAGCTGGACTAGCACCGGGGAGCTGTTTTTT.